The rows below give T cell receptor beta chains drawn from one sample of a study of T cell responses to AZD1222 COVID-19 vaccine. Profiling relied on immunoSEQ multiplex PCR, and the TCRdb table lists in-frame clones only, not all of them. The sample holds about 160,000 clones, around 94% seen once. Material: peripheral blood, obtained 28 days after the second AZD1222 dose. These receptors all stem from an adult who received the AZD1222 COVID-19 vaccine. Both conserved end residues are trimmed from each CDR3. The order of the fields is J gene, D gene, V gene, CDR3 protein. A D gene is named only where the DNA matches it firmly.

TRBJ2-1 | - | TRBV5-1 | ASSLGQTSSYNEQF
TRBJ2-3 | - | TRBV7-3 | ASSLTSIFGDTQY
TRBJ1-6 | - | TRBV10-3 | AIRRGEENSPLH
TRBJ2-2 | - | TRBV7-6 | ASKPGLNANTGELF
TRBJ2-7 | TRBD1 | TRBV15 | ATSRLNLQKRQGVEQY
TRBJ1-1 | TRBD1 | TRBV7-2 | ASSLDRVGRSEAF
TRBJ2-1 | TRBD2 | TRBV5-1 | ASSPGTGSGSGEQF
TRBJ2-3 | - | TRBV12-5 | ASGITDTQY
TRBJ2-1 | TRBD2 | TRBV7-6 | ASSLLGGVAGAVYNEQF
TRBJ2-7 | - | TRBV7-6 | ASSAGLWQY
TRBJ1-4 | - | TRBV28 | ASSSWLQGEKLF
TRBJ1-4 | - | TRBV13 | ASSLGGDWEKLF
TRBJ2-7 | - | TRBV29-1 | SVIPRDLGGYEQY
TRBJ2-3 | TRBD2 | TRBV5-1 | ASSLQGLEGDTQY
TRBJ2-1 | TRBD2 | TRBV6-5 | ASSYSRTSSNEQF
TRBJ1-5 | TRBD1 | TRBV28 | ASTTGGGYSNQPQH
TRBJ2-7 | - | TRBV9 | ASSVAFMAAGTEQY
TRBJ1-1 | - | TRBV9 | ASSVGGYTEAF
TRBJ2-3 | - | TRBV10-1 | ASFSPFPRLETSTDTQY
TRBJ1-3 | TRBD1 | TRBV18 | ASSPTGQGDTIY
TRBJ1-2 | TRBD1 | TRBV6-5 | ASRLSGGSGYT
TRBJ1-1 | TRBD1 | TRBV4-1 | ASSQVLRVRGEKGTEAF
TRBJ1-3 | - | TRBV11-2 | ASSPDRGGNTIY
TRBJ1-5 | - | TRBV27 | ASSPAQGGQPQH
TRBJ1-2 | - | TRBV24-1 | ATSDLGGYGYT
TRBJ2-3 | - | TRBV19 | ASSIGSLNTDTQY
TRBJ2-2 | TRBD2 | TRBV7-2 | ASSLERSGRGPTGELF
TRBJ1-6 | - | TRBV5-1 | ASSLVGMRSSYNSPLH
TRBJ2-3 | - | TRBV6-1 | ASSEQGSTDTQY
TRBJ1-2 | - | TRBV19 | ASSQDRDPGGYT
TRBJ1-1 | TRBD1 | TRBV7-2 | ASSPDRDDEAF
TRBJ2-2 | TRBD2 | TRBV29-1 | SVDSGMGTGELF
TRBJ2-4 | TRBD1 | TRBV28 | ASRTPGQGVISRNIQY
TRBJ1-6 | TRBD1 | TRBV5-1 | ASRDSDNSPLH
TRBJ2-1 | - | TRBV3-1/TRBV3-2 | ASSQGAPGSYNEQF
TRBJ2-2 | TRBD2 | TRBV7-8 | ASSLPGGAGELF
TRBJ2-7 | TRBD1 | TRBV4-1 | ASSQDRGLGEQY
TRBJ1-4 | - | TRBV10-2 | ASGGGLEEKLF
TRBJ1-1 | - | TRBV11-1 | ASSLMGSTEAF
TRBJ1-2 | - | TRBV10-3 | AITSGTSSGYT
TRBJ1-5 | - | TRBV7-2 | ASSLTPTAGQPQH
TRBJ2-7 | TRBD1 | TRBV2 | ATGQEISYEQY
TRBJ2-3 | TRBD2 | TRBV5-1 | ASSPGLAGTDTQY
TRBJ2-7 | - | TRBV7-9 | ASSLSDDYEQY
TRBJ2-5 | TRBD2 | TRBV18 | ASSPAGGEGRSQY
TRBJ1-1 | TRBD1 | TRBV12-5 | ASALGQMNTEAF
TRBJ2-1 | - | TRBV13 | ASSLEGLVYEQF
TRBJ1-2 | TRBD1 | TRBV30 | AWSGMTGLSGYT
TRBJ1-4 | TRBD1 | TRBV7-9 | ASSLRGREEKLF
TRBJ2-7 | TRBD1 | TRBV19 | ASSRGQGAYEQY
TRBJ2-7 | - | TRBV4-1 | ASSQIGGGGEY
TRBJ1-1 | - | TRBV30 | VWGQSNTEAF
TRBJ1-1 | - | TRBV7-6 | ASSSAGNTEAF
TRBJ2-3 | TRBD2 | TRBV3-1/TRBV3-2 | ASRALAGYVSPDTQY
TRBJ1-1 | - | TRBV30 | AWSVEVNTEAF
TRBJ1-5 | - | TRBV1 | TSSQERGSNQPQH
TRBJ2-7 | TRBD2 | TRBV4-3 | ASSARPTSLDEQY
TRBJ1-2 | TRBD1 | TRBV18 | ASSPQGDSGYT
TRBJ1-1 | - | TRBV7-2 | ASSLVRQGEAF